This T cell receptor (beta chain) was captured in a study of blood T cell repertoires in COVID-19. In the study overall: The samples span acute and convalescent COVID-19 from the United States, Italy and Spain.

In the authors' methods: Reference gene primer amplification gave nucleated cell count estimates. Assay: immunoSEQ multiplex PCR; the TCRdb copy retains only in-frame clones and omits some. The D gene and trimming were derived from the DNA, and the V and J assignments and clone size from that table. The table records about 48,000 clones, 85% to 90% of them present only once. V lost 3 bases, J lost 4 bases, and 7 bases stayed unmatched. In germline, CDR1 is SGHVS, CDR2 FQNEAQ. The CDR3 sequence is 16 residues long. Sequenced material: peripheral blood. The chain is built from TRBV7-8 and TRBJ2-1; 9 nucleotides match TRBD2. The sequence was obtained from a woman aged 60 to 75 with acute or convalescent COVID-19. As DNA, the CDR3 is TGTGCCAGCAGCTTTGCGGGGGGGCCCGGTTACAATGAGCAGTTCTTC. This gives the protein CASSFAGGPGYNEQFF.